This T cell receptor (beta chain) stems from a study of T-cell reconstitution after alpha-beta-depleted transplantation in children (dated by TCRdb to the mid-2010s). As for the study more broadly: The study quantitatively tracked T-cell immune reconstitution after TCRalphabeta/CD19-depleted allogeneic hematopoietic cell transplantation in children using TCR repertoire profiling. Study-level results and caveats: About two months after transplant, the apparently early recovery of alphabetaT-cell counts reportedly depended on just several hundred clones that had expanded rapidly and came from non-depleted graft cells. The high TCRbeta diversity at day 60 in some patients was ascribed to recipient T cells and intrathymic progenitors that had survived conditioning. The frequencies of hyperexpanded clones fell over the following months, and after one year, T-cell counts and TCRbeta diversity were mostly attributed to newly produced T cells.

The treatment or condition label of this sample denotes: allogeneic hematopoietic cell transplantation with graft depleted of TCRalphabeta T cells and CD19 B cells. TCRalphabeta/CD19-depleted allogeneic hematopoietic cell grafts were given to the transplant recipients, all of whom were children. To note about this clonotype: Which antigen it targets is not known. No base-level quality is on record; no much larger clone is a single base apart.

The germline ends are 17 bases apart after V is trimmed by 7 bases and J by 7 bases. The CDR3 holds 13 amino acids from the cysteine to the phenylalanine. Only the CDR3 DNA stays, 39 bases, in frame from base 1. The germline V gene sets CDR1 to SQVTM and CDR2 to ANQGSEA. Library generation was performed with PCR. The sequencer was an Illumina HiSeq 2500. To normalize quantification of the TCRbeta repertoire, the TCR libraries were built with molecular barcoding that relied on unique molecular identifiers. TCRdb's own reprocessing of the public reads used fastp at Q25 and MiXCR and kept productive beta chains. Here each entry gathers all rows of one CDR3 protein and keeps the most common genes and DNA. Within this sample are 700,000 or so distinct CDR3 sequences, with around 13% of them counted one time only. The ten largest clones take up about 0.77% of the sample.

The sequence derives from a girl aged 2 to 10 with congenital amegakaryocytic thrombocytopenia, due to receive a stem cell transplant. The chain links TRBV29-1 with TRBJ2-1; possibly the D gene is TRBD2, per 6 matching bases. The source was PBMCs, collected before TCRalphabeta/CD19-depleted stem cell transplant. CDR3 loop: CSEEGPRRNEQFF. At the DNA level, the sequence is TGCAGCGAGGAGGGACCGCGTCGAAATGAGCAGTTCTTC.